The TCR beta chain under discussion was sequenced for a study of blood T cells in healthy people across ages. The wider study: T cells yielded about one barcoded beta molecule per two cells through template switching. Study-level findings and limits: TCR beta diversity per million T cells fell roughly linearly with age. A strong correlation between TCR beta diversity and naive T cell percentage was seen.

V lost 2 bases to trimming and J lost 0 bases; unmatched junction nucleotides: 5. The CDR3 totals 16 residues. The germline V gene has CDR1 MNHEY and CDR2 SVGAGI. A sample-barcoded 5' primer and a J-beta primer mix were used in a second PCR of roughly 7 to 11 cycles. Sequencing of every sample gave 2.5 million or more CDR3-containing paired-end reads. TCRdb called the 5' RACE reads again in MiXCR, with one record for every CDR3 protein. The sample contains about 640,000 distinct CDR3 sequences, roughly 58% of which appear only once. On this clonotype: Its antigen is currently unknown.

The origin of this receptor is a man between 60 and 75 years old in good health. The chain uses TRBV6-5 and TRBJ2-7, with TRBD2 identical over 9 bases. Sample: blood. The CDR3 sequence is CASSYGGGASSYEQYF. The DNA of the CDR3 is TGTGCCAGCAGTTACGGCGGGGGGGCCAGCTCCTACGAGCAGTACTTC.